This entry lists 21 T cell receptor beta chains sequenced from one sample in a study of T cells in Graves' hyperthyroidism and ophthalmopathy. Researchers took RNA transcripts and amplified the TCR beta CDR3 regions from them. The TCR CDR3 was amplified in a first-round RT-PCR using the HTBI primer set. TCRdb analysed the multiplex PCR reads with MiXCR anew, one entry per CDR3 protein. The sample yields about 420,000 distinct CDR3 sequences, roughly 15% seen once. The sample comprised blood. All receptors come from a young woman with Graves' hyperthyroidism.

This clonotype was picked up many times. The chain combines TRBV2 with TRBJ1-1; 7 bases map to TRBD1. The germline CDR1 and CDR2 sequences are SNHLY and FYNNEI. CDR3 length equals 12 residues. J gave up 6 bases and V 11 bases, and 9 bases lay outside the gene matches. CDR3 amino acids: CAARQGRPEAFF. Here the CDR3 DNA reads TGTGCCGCTCGACAGGGAAGGCCTGAAGCTTTCTTT.

A few counts support this clonotype. The chain links TRBV5-8 to TRBJ2-1, with D possibly being TRBD2 (5 bases). Trimming removed 5 bases at V and 7 bases at J, with 22 bases between. This CDR3 contains 16 residues. Germline V gene sequence: CDR1 SGHTS, CDR2 YDEGEE. CDR3 coding DNA: TGTGCCAGCAGATATGCCGGAGGCCTTAGGCGGAATGAGCAGTTCTTC. This translates into CASRYAGGLRRNEQFF.

This clonotype has a handful of counts. Being one base from a much bigger clone, this may be a read error. The rearrangement uses TRBV7-9 and TRBJ2-7; 11 nucleotides line up with TRBD2. CDR3 length: 13 amino acids. The J segment lost 5 bases and the V segment lost 10 bases, leaving 7 bases of the junction unmatched. The germline gives CDR1 SEHNR, CDR2 FQNEAQ (reference sequence). CDR3 sequence reads: CAIRLAGIHEQYF. CDR3 DNA: TGTGCCATCAGACTAGCGGGAATCCACGAGCAGTACTTC.

There are many counts of this clonotype. The chain is built from TRBV25-1 and TRBJ2-1, with D unresolved. Germline CDR1 MGHDK, CDR2 SYGVNS. Trimming removed 4 bases at V and 7 bases at J, with 2 bases between. The CDR3 runs to 10 residues. The CDR3 DNA reads as TGTGCCAGCAGTGCAAATGAGCAGTTCTTC. Translating gives CASSANEQFF.

The rearrangement links TRBV28 to TRBJ1-4, with 7 bases fitting TRBD1. This CDR3 is 15 amino acids long. V shed 6 bases, J shed 0 bases, and the junction held 4 bases outside the gene matches. The V gene's germline CDR1 is MDHEN and CDR2 SYDVKM. The CDR3 coding sequence is TGTGCCAGCAGACCAGGACAGGCAACTAATGAAAAACTGTTTTTT. Translated: CASRPGQATNEKLFF.

This clonotype has only a few counts. The chain links TRBV6-1 to TRBJ1-2; D ambiguous. This CDR3 is built from 9 residues. Trimming cost V 9 bases and J 5 bases, with 4 bases left between them. Germline values: CDR1 MNHNS, CDR2 SASEGT. CDR3 in amino acids: CARWYGYTF. The CDR3 DNA is TGTGCCAGGTGGTATGGCTACACCTTC.

A note on this clonotype: One end of the junction fails to match germline, which may point to a read error. The chain carries TRBV6-2 or TRBV6-3 and TRBJ1-1; the D gene is possibly TRBD1 (5 bases). CDR3 length: 15 amino acids. Per the germline V gene, CDR1 is MNHEY and CDR2 is SVGEGT. CDR3 DNA: TGTGCCTGCAGCCTTGGAGCAGGGCAGAACACTGAAGCTTTCTTT. As protein: CACSLGAGQNTEAFF.

This clonotype occurred many times. J is TRBJ1-5 and V is TRBV28, with D possibly matching TRBD1 (6 bases). This CDR3 has 14 residues. From germline, CDR1 is MDHEN and CDR2 SYDVKM. With 5 bases removed from V and 2 bases from J, the gap between germline ends came to 10 bases. CDR3: CASSTRTGNQPQHF. DNA of the CDR3: TGTGCCAGCAGTACCCGGACAGGCAATCAGCCCCAGCATTTT.

This clonotype was picked up a small number of times. The chain is built from TRBV18 and TRBJ2-7, with TRBD2 matching over 7 bases. Unmatched junction bases numbered 4, after V lost 2 bases and J lost 0 bases. Germline V gives CDR1 KGHSH, CDR2 LQKENI. The CDR3 sequence is 15 residues long. CDR3 sequence (DNA): TGTGCCAGCTCACCATTCGGGGGGAGCTCCTACGAGCAGTACTTC. Amino acids: CASSPFGGSSYEQYF.

This clonotype came up a few times. This sequence joins TRBV20-1 and TRBJ2-5; 8 positions match TRBD1. The junction had 10 bases not matched to a gene; V was cut back by 7 bases and J by 6 bases. The CDR3 covers 13 residues. The germline CDR1 and CDR2 sequences are DFQATT and SNEGSKA (reference sequence). For the CDR3, the DNA is TGCAGTGTCGGACAGGGAGGATTGAAGACCCAGTACTTC. This encodes CSVGQGGLKTQYF.

This clonotype appeared a few times. The chain combines TRBV7-3 with TRBJ2-2, with TRBD2 matching 15 bases. This CDR3 region has 19 residues. J gave up 4 bases and V 5 bases, and 11 bases lay outside the gene matches. Germline lookup yields CDR1 SGHTA and CDR2 FQGTGA. CDR3 nucleotides: TGTGCCAGCAGCCTCCTGCCGGGACTAGCGGGAGGAGGCACCGGGGAGCTGTTTTTT. Translating it yields CASSLLPGLAGGGTGELFF.

This clonotype appeared a few times. The chain joins TRBV19 to TRBJ1-5; 10 bases are shared with TRBD1. Germline values: CDR1 LNHDA, CDR2 SQIVND (reference sequence). Unmatched junction bases numbered 8, after V lost 3 bases and J lost 6 bases. The CDR3 runs to 16 residues. As DNA, the CDR3 is TGTGCCAGTAGTATTCAGGACAGGGGGTTCATTCAGCCCCAGCATTTT. Amino acid sequence: CASSIQDRGFIQPQHF.

This clonotype was picked up many times. The chain employs TRBV18 and TRBJ2-2; D call uncertain. This CDR3 has 13 residues. Per the germline V gene, CDR1 is KGHSH and CDR2 is LQKENI. Trimming stripped 3 bases from V and 5 bases from J, with 7 bases between. CDR3 in amino acids: CASSPGPTGELFF. CDR3 bases: TGTGCCAGCTCACCCGGACCGACCGGGGAGCTGTTTTTT.

The chain uses TRBV19 and TRBJ2-5, with TRBD2 identical over 7 bases. J lost 4 bases, V lost 7 bases, and 6 bases had no gene match. Germline V gene data show CDR1 as LNHDA and CDR2 as SQIVND (reference sequence). The CDR3 consists of 13 residues. CDR3 bases: TGTGCCAGTACGGGAGGTTGGGGAGAGACCCAGTACTTC. Amino acid sequence: CASTGGWGETQYF.

The sample holds many counts of this clonotype. This rearrangement joins TRBV12-3 or TRBV12-4 to TRBJ2-7, with 7 positions matching TRBD2. This CDR3 is built from 17 residues. The trim removed 3 bases at V and 1 base at J, leaving 12 bases unmatched. The CDR3 nucleotides are TGTGCCAGCAGTTTGAGCGTCGGGTCTAGCGGATCCTACGAGCAGTACTTC. It encodes CASSLSVGSSGSYEQYF.

About this clonotype: Being one base from a much bigger clone, this may be a read error. This rearrangement joins TRBV28 to TRBJ2-5; weak D call: TRBD1 (6 bases). Trimming took off 2 bases at V and 2 bases at J, with 18 bases between the two ends. The CDR3 is 17 amino acids. Germline CDR1 is MDHEN and CDR2 is SYDVKM. CDR3 bases: TGTGCCAGCAGTTTACCTCCGAGACAGGTGATACAAGAGACCCAGTACTTC. It codes for CASSLPPRQVIQETQYF. Full variable domain (remainder filled in from reference TRBV28 and TRBJ2-5): DVKVTQSSRYLVKRTGEKVFLECVQDMDHENMFWYRQDPGLGLRLIYFSYDVKMKEKGDIPEGYSVSREKKERFSLILESASTNQTSMYLCASSLPPRQVIQETQYFGPGTRLLVL.

The chain combines TRBV12-5 with TRBJ2-1; 8 positions match TRBD1. Germline CDR1 is LGHNT and CDR2 is FRNRAP. Unmatched junction bases numbered 3, after V lost 6 bases and J lost 8 bases. This CDR3 spans 12 amino acids. Here the CDR3 reads CASGSTGDEQFF. Written as DNA, the CDR3 is TGTGCTAGTGGCTCGACAGGGGATGAGCAGTTCTTC.

This clonotype has at least ten counts. This chain connects TRBV11-2 to TRBJ1-4; D uncertain. The CDR3 spans 14 residues. V lost 2 bases, J lost 5 bases, and 9 bases lay in between. CDR1 is SGHAT and CDR2 is FQNNGV in the germline V gene. Here the CDR3 DNA reads TGTGCCAGCAGCTTAAACGGACTAAATGAAAAACTGTTTTTT. It codes for CASSLNGLNEKLFF.

Worth noting for this clonotype: An end of the junction does not agree with germline; a read error may underlie this. The J gene is TRBJ1-1, the V gene TRBV12-3 or TRBV12-4; 7 bases fit TRBD1. The CDR3 runs to 14 residues. The CDR3 sequence: CAGSLAGGNTEAFF. The CDR3 nucleotides are TGTGCCGGCAGTTTAGCAGGGGGGAACACTGAAGCTTTCTTT.

This clonotype was counted ten times or more. V gene TRBV27 combines with J gene TRBJ1-2; 7 nucleotides agree with TRBD1. Germline values: CDR1 MNHEY, CDR2 SMNVEV (reference sequence). CDR3 length: 13 amino acids. V shed 3 bases and J 3 bases; nucleotides not matched to a gene: 1. The CDR3: CASSFGTDYGYTF. CDR3 in DNA: TGTGCCAGCAGTTTCGGGACAGACTATGGCTACACCTTC.

A remark on this clonotype: One end of the junction does not line up with germline, which may come from a read error. The genes are TRBV5-1 and TRBJ2-1; TRBD1 aligns across 9 bases. CDR1 is SGHRS and CDR2 is YFSETQ in the germline V gene. The CDR3 consists of 15 residues. The CDR3 DNA follows: TGCGCCGGCAGCTTGTGGGGGACAGGGTACAATGAGCAGTTCTTC. Translation gives CAGSLWGTGYNEQFF. The full variable domain, completed using reference TRBV5-1 and TRBJ2-1, is KAGVTQTPRYLIKTRGQQVTLSCSPISGHRSVSWYQQTPGQGLQFLFEYFSETQRNKGNFPGRFSGRQFSNSRSEMNVSTLELGDSALYLCAGSLWGTGYNEQFFGPGTRLTVL.